Presented here are 4 T cell receptor beta chains from one specimen sequenced in a study of cytomegalovirus exposure and HLA in healthy donors. PCR primers comprised 60 Vbeta and 13 Jbeta primers. Clones were read by immunoSEQ multiplex PCR, and TCRdb kept only the in-frame ones, dropping some. The sample carries around 150,000 clones, 76% recorded once. The specimen was PBMCs. Receptor source: a man in his late teens or twenties in good health and CMV-seronegative.

Regarding this clone: A junction end diverges from the germline sequence, so it may reflect a read error. The J gene is TRBJ1-5, the V gene TRBV6-6; D unclear. Germline CDR1 MNHNY, CDR2 SVGAGI (reference sequence). The CDR3 totals 14 residues. The DNA of the CDR3 is TGTGCCAGCAGTTACGTCTCGGGGAATCCGCCCCAGCATTTT. Encoded protein: CASSYVSGNPPQHF.

With respect to this clone: One junction end does not reproduce the germline sequence, and a read error may be involved. For the CDR3, the DNA is TGTGCCTGGAGTTCGGGCCGGGACTTAAGCTTC. Amino acids: CAWSSGRDLSF. The J gene is TRBJ2-7, the V gene TRBV30; maybe TRBD2 (6 bases). This CDR3 comprises 11 residues. CDR1 and CDR2 (germline): GTSNPN, SVGIG (reference sequence). The full variable domain, completed using reference TRBV30 and TRBJ2-7, is SQTIHQWPATLVQPVGSPLSLECTVEGTSNPNLYWYRQAAGRGLQLLFYSVGIGQISSEVPQNLSASRPQDRQFILSSKKLLLSDSGFYLCAWSSGRDLSFGPGTRLTVT.

The chain combines TRBV2 with TRBJ1-2, with unresolved D. The CDR3 runs to 13 residues. Germline V gene data show CDR1 as SNHLY and CDR2 as FYNNEI. V lost 1 base to trimming and J lost 2 bases, with 5 bases between them. The CDR3 loop is CASSEDINYGYTF. The CDR3 coding sequence is TGTGCCAGCAGTGAAGACATAAACTATGGCTACACCTTC.

This sequence joins TRBV6-1 and TRBJ1-1; possibly TRBD1 for D (5 bases). The germline V gene encodes CDR1 MNHNS and CDR2 SASEGT. This CDR3 spans 13 amino acids. The V end lost 6 bases, the J end lost 1 base, and 9 bases lay between the germline ends. The CDR3 coding sequence is TGTGCCAGCAGCCCGACAGAGAACACTGAAGCTTTCTTT. This codes for CASSPTENTEAFF.